This T cell receptor (beta chain) is drawn from a study of blood T cell repertoires in COVID-19. Overall study context: Spain, Italy and the United States supplied samples that represented acute and convalescent COVID-19. T cells, B-cell-depleted T cells, or PBMCs provided the cDNA or gDNA that served as material.

Authors' processing steps: Scientists estimated how many nucleated cells there were by amplifying reference gene primers. TCRdb's copy holds only in-frame clones and misses some; the assay was immunoSEQ multiplex PCR. Clonal size and the V and J genes are those of that table, whereas D and trimming came from the DNA. The sample lists some 240,000 clones, around 80% occurring once. The V gene end was trimmed by 5 bases and the J gene end by 6 bases; junction bases not matched to a gene: 10. The CDR3 is 17 amino acids. Germline V gives CDR1 SGHTA, CDR2 FQGNSA. This receptor was taken from a woman in her 70s with acute or convalescent COVID-19. The sequenced sample consisted of peripheral blood. The chain joins TRBV7-2 to TRBJ2-2; 12 nucleotides agree with TRBD2. The CDR3 region has the DNA TGTGCCAGCAGCCGCATATTTCTAGCGGGGGGGCCCGGGGAGCTGTTTTTT. The encoded protein is CASSRIFLAGGPGELFF.